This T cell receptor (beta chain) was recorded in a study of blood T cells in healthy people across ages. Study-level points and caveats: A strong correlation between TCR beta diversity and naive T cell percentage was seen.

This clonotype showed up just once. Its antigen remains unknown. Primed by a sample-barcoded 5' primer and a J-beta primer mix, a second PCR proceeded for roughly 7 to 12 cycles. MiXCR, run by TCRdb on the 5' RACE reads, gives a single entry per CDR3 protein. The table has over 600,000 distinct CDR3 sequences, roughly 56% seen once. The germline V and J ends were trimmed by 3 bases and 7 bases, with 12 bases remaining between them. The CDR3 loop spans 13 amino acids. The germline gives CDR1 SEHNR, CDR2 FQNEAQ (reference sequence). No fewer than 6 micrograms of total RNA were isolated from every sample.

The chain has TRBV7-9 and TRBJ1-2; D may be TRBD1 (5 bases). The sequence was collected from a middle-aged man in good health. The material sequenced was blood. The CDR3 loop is CASSFEGLVGYTF. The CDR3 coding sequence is TGTGCCAGCAGCTTTGAGGGGCTGGTTGGCTACACCTTC. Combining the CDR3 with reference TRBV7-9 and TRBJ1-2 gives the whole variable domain DTGVSQNPRHKITKRGQNVTFRCDPISEHNRLYWYRQTLGQGPEFLTYFQNEAQLEKSRLLSDRFSAERPKGSFSTLEIQRTEQGDSAMYLCASSFEGLVGYTFGSGTRLTVV.